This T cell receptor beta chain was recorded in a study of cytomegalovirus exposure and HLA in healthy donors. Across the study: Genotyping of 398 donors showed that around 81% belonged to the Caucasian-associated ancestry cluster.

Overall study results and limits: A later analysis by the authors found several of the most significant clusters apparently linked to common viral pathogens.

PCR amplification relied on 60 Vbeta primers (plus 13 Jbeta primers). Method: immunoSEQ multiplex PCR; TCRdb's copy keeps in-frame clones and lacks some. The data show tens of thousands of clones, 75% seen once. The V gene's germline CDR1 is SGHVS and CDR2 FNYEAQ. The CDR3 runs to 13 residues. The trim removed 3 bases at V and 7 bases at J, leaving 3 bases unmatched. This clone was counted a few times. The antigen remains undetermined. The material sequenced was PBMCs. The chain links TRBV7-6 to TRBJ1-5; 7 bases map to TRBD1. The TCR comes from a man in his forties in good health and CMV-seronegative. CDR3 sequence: CASSFQGDQPQHF. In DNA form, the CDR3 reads TGTGCCAGCAGCTTCCAGGGGGACCAGCCCCAGCATTTT.